This TCR beta chain was sequenced in a study of CD8+ T cells in alopecia areata. Findings and caveats of the study: There were also resident alphabeta T cells of normal skin sequenced in scalp samples. Alopecia totalis/universalis scalp especially showed more expanded CD8+ clones than normal scalp.

In the case of this clone: Its antigen is as yet unknown.

The V end lost 5 bases, the J end lost 5 bases, and 8 bases lay between the germline ends. CDR3 length: 12 amino acids. Germline values: CDR1 SGHVS, CDR2 FNYEAQ. Stated treatment: oral pan-JAK inhibitor, 5-10 mg twice daily. Peripheral blood and lesional scalp punch biopsies were taken from alopecia areata patients. The authors extracted RNA and reverse transcribed it into cDNA as the sequencing template. Assay used: immunoSEQ multiplex PCR; TCRdb lists only in-frame clones, some missing. The table has about 6,900 clones, around 70% seen once. The J gene is TRBJ2-3, the V gene TRBV7-6, with D unresolved. This material consisted of skin, taken at week 4, from a patient treated with tofacitinib. The TCR was taken from a human donor with alopecia areata. The CDR3 bases are TGTGCCAGCAGCGAAAACAGAGATACGCAGTATTTT. This gives the protein CASSENRDTQYF.